The next 27 T cell receptor beta chains were all read from a single sample in a study of vaccination and CD4 T cells after COVID-19. Sequenced with the Oncomine TCR Beta short-read assay was DNA taken from cultured CD4+ T cells. TCRdb reprocessed the PCR reads via MiXCR and lists one record per CDR3 protein. Here the sample spans roughly 24,000 distinct CDR3 sequences, over 60% being singletons. Treatment noted: approximately nine-day PBMC culture with coronavirus spike peptide pools or control peptides (ViraFEST assay). No antigens are known for them. The sequenced sample consisted of CD4+ T cells from blood, cultured in vitro. The receptors were sampled from a human donor who had recovered from COVID-19.

The chain carries TRBV20-1 and TRBJ2-2, with TRBD1 matching over 8 bases. V was clipped by 1 base and J by 7 bases; unmatched bases: 5. CDR3 size: 14 residues. Germline CDR1 and CDR2: DFQATT and SNEGSKA (reference sequence). The CDR3 DNA is TGCAGTGCTAGAGGGACAGGGATAGTCGGGGAGCTGTTTTTT. Translation gives CSARGTGIVGELFF.

This clonotype has just a few counts. V is TRBV5-6 and J is TRBJ1-1; no reliable D call. V was trimmed by 0 bases and J by 8 bases, leaving 5 bases between them. The CDR3 has 11 residues. Germline CDR1 SGHDT, CDR2 YYEEEE. The DNA for the CDR3 is TGTGCCAGCAGCTTGGCCCACGAAGCTTTCTTT. As protein: CASSLAHEAFF.

This clonotype showed up just a few times. The rearrangement joins TRBV27 to TRBJ1-2, with 9 bases that match TRBD1. CDR1 MNHEY and CDR2 SMNVEV come from the germline V gene (reference sequence). J was trimmed by 4 bases and V by 6 bases; bases with no gene match: 6. CDR3 size: 14 residues. The DNA for the CDR3 is TGTGCCAGCAGGACACAGGGGGCTGGCTATGGCTACACCTTC. This codes for CASRTQGAGYGYTF.

The chain is built from TRBV19 and TRBJ1-5; 9 bases map to TRBD1. The CDR3 length is 15 residues. V shed 5 bases and J 7 bases; nucleotides not matched to a gene: 9. Germline CDR1 is LNHDA and CDR2 is SQIVND (reference sequence). The CDR3 is CASSEPGTGHQPQHF. For the CDR3, the DNA is TGTGCCAGTAGTGAACCCGGGACAGGGCACCAGCCCCAGCATTTT.

This chain joins TRBV20-1 and TRBJ2-4; D is unclear. The CDR3 spans 11 residues. The V end lost 3 bases, the J end lost 5 bases, and 5 bases lay between the germline ends. From germline, CDR1 is DFQATT and CDR2 SNEGSKA (reference sequence). CDR3 sequence (DNA): TGCAGTGCTAGTCTCCAAAACATTCAGTACTTC. Translated: CSASLQNIQYF.

J is TRBJ2-3 and V is TRBV7-6; D tentatively reads TRBD1 or TRBD2 (5 bases each). The CDR3 extends over 15 amino acids. From germline, CDR1 is SGHVS and CDR2 FNYEAQ. Deletions cut 2 bases from V and 5 bases from J, with 14 bases between. CDR3 loop: CASSLPGRLQDTQYF. CDR3 bases: TGTGCCAGCAGCTTACCGGGGCGGTTGCAAGATACGCAGTATTTT.

This clonotype occurred once. This chain connects TRBV30 to TRBJ1-2; D is ambiguous. CDR3 size: 13 residues. V lost 3 bases, J lost 4 bases, and 12 bases lay in between. In germline, CDR1 is GTSNPN, CDR2 SVGIG (reference sequence). CDR3 protein: CAWRRVIRYGYTF. The CDR3 DNA reads TGTGCCTGGAGACGGGTCATTCGCTATGGCTACACCTTC.

V and J are TRBV20-1 and TRBJ2-5, with D tentatively TRBD2 (7 bases). Deletions cut 3 bases from V and 5 bases from J, with 19 bases between. The CDR3 has 15 amino acids. Germline-derived CDR1 and CDR2 are DFQATT and SNEGSKA (reference sequence). As DNA, the CDR3 is TGCAGTGCTAGGGGAAACAGGGCCGGGGGGGAGACCCAGTACTTC. Translated, it gives CSARGNRAGGETQYF.

V is TRBV5-1 and J is TRBJ2-5; 8 bases map to TRBD2. The V gene's germline CDR1 is SGHRS and CDR2 YFSETQ. This CDR3 comprises 17 residues. The junction had 15 bases not matched to a gene; V was cut back by 4 bases and J by 4 bases. CDR3 DNA sequence: TGCGCCAGCAGCCCGCCGGGGGGGCTTGGAGCTCGAGAGACCCAGTACTTC. Translated, it gives CASSPPGGLGARETQYF.

The CDR3, as DNA: TGTGCCAGCAGCGCCGGGACAGGGGATCAGCCCCAGCATTTT. Protein: CASSAGTGDQPQHF. The V call is TRBV7-6, the J call TRBJ1-5; 10 bases align to TRBD1. This CDR3 region has 14 residues. V shed 5 bases and J 5 bases; nucleotides not matched to a gene: 3. CDR1 and CDR2 (germline): SGHVS, FNYEAQ.

A few counts support this clonotype. The chain has TRBV15 and TRBJ1-2; D gene ambiguous. This CDR3 spans 14 amino acids. V gave up 0 bases and J gave up 4 bases, with 9 bases separating them. Germline V CDR1 and CDR2: LNHNV, YYDKDF (reference sequence). CDR3 coding DNA: TGTGCCACCAGCAGAGATCACCAAGGCTATGGCTACACCTTC. Translation gives CATSRDHQGYGYTF. The full variable domain, in which reference TRBV15 and TRBJ1-2 provide the parts outside the CDR3, is DAMVIQNPRYQVTQFGKPVTLSCSQTLNHNVMYWYQQKSSQAPKLLFHYYDKDFNNEADTPDNFQSRRPNTSFCFLDIRSPGLGDTAMYLCATSRDHQGYGYTFGSGTRLTVV.

This clonotype was found a few times. V is TRBV19 and J is TRBJ2-3; 13 bases fit TRBD2. This CDR3 comprises 16 residues. The germline V gene has CDR1 LNHDA and CDR2 SQIVND (reference sequence). Unmatched junction bases numbered 5, after V lost 4 bases and J lost 4 bases. DNA for the CDR3: TGTGCCAGTAGTAGACTAGCGGGAGGACCTGCAGATACGCAGTATTTT. The encoded protein is CASSRLAGGPADTQYF.

J is TRBJ1-3 and V is TRBV2, with 8 bases aligning to TRBD1. From germline, CDR1 is SNHLY and CDR2 FYNNEI. This CDR3 is 16 amino acids long. V shed 8 bases and J 4 bases; nucleotides not matched to a gene: 13. The CDR3 bases are TGTGCCAGCGGATCCACCCGGGACAGGTGGGGAAACACCATATATTTT. This translates into CASGSTRDRWGNTIYF.

The chain joins TRBV20-1 to TRBJ1-1; TRBD1 might be the D (5 bases). Germline CDR1 and CDR2: DFQATT and SNEGSKA (reference sequence). The CDR3 consists of 11 residues. Trimming stripped 3 bases from V and 10 bases from J, with 12 bases between. CDR3 nucleotide sequence: TGCAGTGCTAGGTATGCGGGGGGAGCTTTCTTT. Protein: CSARYAGGAFF.

The chain has TRBV30 and TRBJ1-2, with D possibly TRBD1 on 6 matching bases. Germline V gives CDR1 GTSNPN, CDR2 SVGIG (reference sequence). Trimming pared 2 bases from V and 5 bases from J, leaving 12 bases between. CDR3 length equals 13 residues. The CDR3 spells CAWSPSGAYGYTF. CDR3 in DNA: TGTGCCTGGAGTCCATCGGGGGCTTATGGCTACACCTTC.

The chain is built from TRBV10-2 and TRBJ2-1; the D gene is possibly TRBD2 (6 bases). CDR3 length equals 15 residues. Per germline, CDR1 WSHSY and CDR2 SAAADI. With 7 bases removed from V and 7 bases from J, the gap between germline ends came to 20 bases. The CDR3 region has the DNA TGCGCCAGCACCCCCAACGACGGGAGAGGTAATGAGCAGTTCTTC. Amino acid sequence: CASTPNDGRGNEQFF.

This clonotype came up once. The CDR3 here is CASSSRGAALQPQHF. The CDR3 bases are TGTGCCAGCAGCTCCCGGGGGGCAGCTCTTCAGCCCCAGCATTTT. The chain carries TRBV12-3 or TRBV12-4 and TRBJ1-5, with D possibly TRBD1 on 6 matching bases. This CDR3 contains 15 residues. V was cut by 6 bases and J by 6 bases, with 18 bases left in between.

The chain recombines TRBV6-5 with TRBJ1-3; TRBD1 might be the D (6 bases). The CDR3 sequence is 16 residues long. Looked up from germline, CDR1 is MNHEY and CDR2 is SVGAGI. The germline V and J ends were trimmed by 2 bases and 0 bases, with 11 bases remaining between them. The CDR3 spells CASSYDRLSSGNTIYF. In DNA form, the CDR3 reads TGTGCCAGCAGTTACGACAGGTTGAGCTCTGGAAACACCATATATTTT.

The chain combines TRBV29-1 with TRBJ2-5; D remains ambiguous. Germline V gene data show CDR1 as SQVTM and CDR2 as ANQGSEA. V lost 4 bases and J 3 bases, leaving 15 bases between the germline ends. The CDR3 is 14 amino acids. The CDR3 region has the DNA TGCAGCGTTGCCAGCCATCAAATGAAAGAGACCCAGTACTTC. As protein: CSVASHQMKETQYF.

This clonotype was observed a single time. The chain recombines TRBV7-9 with TRBJ2-7, with 7 bases fitting TRBD1. V lost 5 bases to trimming and J lost 3 bases; unmatched junction nucleotides: 19. Per the germline V gene, CDR1 is SEHNR and CDR2 is FQNEAQ (reference sequence). This CDR3 region has 18 residues. The CDR3 protein is CASSTRSTGPSPLYEQYF. The CDR3 DNA follows: TGTGCCAGCAGCACCCGATCGACAGGGCCTTCTCCTCTCTACGAGCAGTACTTC.

The V and J genes are TRBV5-4 and TRBJ1-6; TRBD1 agrees at 7 bases. Germline trimming cut 3 bases from V and 14 bases from J; bases unmatched to any gene: 20. The CDR3 has 17 residues. From germline, CDR1 is SGHNT and CDR2 YYREEE (reference sequence). CDR3 nucleotides: TGTGCCAGCAGCTGGGGGGGGCTGACAGGGAACCTCCCGGCCCTCCACTTT. Encoded protein: CASSWGGLTGNLPALHF.

In DNA, the CDR3 is TGTGCCAGCAGCTATCAGGGGGGATCGAACACCGGGGAGCTGTTTTTT. This codes for CASSYQGGSNTGELFF. The J gene is TRBJ2-2, the V gene TRBV7-3; D is possibly TRBD1 (7 bases). Germline assignment: CDR1 SGHTA and CDR2 FQGTGA. Trimming took 4 bases from V and 0 from J, leaving 12 bases between them. The length of the CDR3 is 16 residues.

The rearrangement links TRBV6-1 to TRBJ2-7; the D gene is possibly TRBD2 (6 bases). The CDR3 is 13 residues long. Germline values: CDR1 MNHNS, CDR2 SASEGT. Trimming took 7 bases from V and 3 from J, leaving 13 bases between them. CDR3 bases: TGTGCCAGCACACATCGGGGAGGCTACGAGCAGTACTTC. It specifies CASTHRGGYEQYF.

This clonotype has a handful of counts. The chain links TRBV5-1 to TRBJ2-7, with 9 bases fitting TRBD1. After removal of 3 bases from V and 3 bases from J, the junction contained 7 bases not matched to a gene. The CDR3 totals 15 residues. Per the germline V gene, CDR1 is SGHRS and CDR2 is YFSETQ. CDR3: CASSSAGTGLYEQYF. CDR3 bases: TGCGCCAGCAGCTCCGCCGGGACAGGGCTCTACGAGCAGTACTTC.

This chain connects TRBV6-2 or TRBV6-3 to TRBJ2-3, with D perhaps TRBD1 or TRBD2 (5 bases each). The CDR3 extends over 15 amino acids. From germline, CDR1 is MNHEY and CDR2 SVGEGT. Trimming removed 6 bases from V and 3 bases from J, with 16 bases in between. CDR3 region: CASRLTGARTDTQYF. CDR3 nucleotides: TGTGCCAGCAGACTAACCGGGGCTAGGACAGATACGCAGTATTTT.

The genes are TRBV28 and TRBJ2-7; D might be TRBD1 or TRBD2, each matching 6 bases. Germline loops: CDR1 MDHEN, CDR2 SYDVKM. The CDR3 is 16 residues long. Trimming shortened V by 3 bases and J by 2 bases, and 17 bases separated the two germline ends. The CDR3 region is CASSFAFRGRTYEQYF. CDR3 coding DNA: TGTGCCAGCAGTTTTGCTTTCCGGGGGCGGACCTACGAGCAGTACTTC. The whole variable domain, filled in from reference TRBV28 and TRBJ2-7, reads DVKVTQSSRYLVKRTGEKVFLECVQDMDHENMFWYRQDPGLGLRLIYFSYDVKMKEKGDIPEGYSVSREKKERFSLILESASTNQTSMYLCASSFAFRGRTYEQYFGPGTRLTVT.

The chain couples TRBV6-2 or TRBV6-3 to TRBJ1-1; TRBD1 is a possible D gene (5 bases). Germline-derived CDR1 and CDR2 are MNHEY and SVGEGT. The V end was cut by 6 bases, the J end by 4 bases, with 18 bases between. The CDR3 is 15 residues long. This chain's CDR3 is CASRPKRGRVTEAFF. CDR3 DNA: TGTGCCAGCAGACCAAAACGGGGGAGGGTCACTGAAGCTTTCTTT.